This T cell receptor (beta chain) derives from a study of blood T cells in healthy people across ages. The study, taken as a whole, reports: Per-million-T-cell TCR beta diversity fell roughly linearly with age.

In its sample, this clonotype was seen a few times. What it recognizes is unknown. The CDR3 is made up of 15 amino acids. V was clipped by 0 bases and J by 1 base, with 7 bases between them. Germline values: CDR1 ENHRY, CDR2 SYGVKD. For the second PCR, which ran for 7 to 11 cycles, a sample-barcoded 5' primer and a J-beta primer mix were used. Each cDNA molecule was tagged by a template-switch adaptor that had 12 random nucleotides. From the 5' RACE reads, TCRdb called clonotypes with MiXCR, one entry per CDR3 protein. Here the sample spans just under 750,000 distinct CDR3 sequences, 20% to 25% being singletons.

The clonotype comes from a man between 65 and 85 years old in good health. The chain joins TRBV10-3 to TRBJ2-1; perhaps TRBD1 as D (6 bases). Sequencing was carried out using blood. The chain's CDR3 is CAISESGASYNEQFF. CDR3 sequence (DNA): TGTGCCATCAGTGAGTCGGGGGCGTCCTACAATGAGCAGTTCTTC.